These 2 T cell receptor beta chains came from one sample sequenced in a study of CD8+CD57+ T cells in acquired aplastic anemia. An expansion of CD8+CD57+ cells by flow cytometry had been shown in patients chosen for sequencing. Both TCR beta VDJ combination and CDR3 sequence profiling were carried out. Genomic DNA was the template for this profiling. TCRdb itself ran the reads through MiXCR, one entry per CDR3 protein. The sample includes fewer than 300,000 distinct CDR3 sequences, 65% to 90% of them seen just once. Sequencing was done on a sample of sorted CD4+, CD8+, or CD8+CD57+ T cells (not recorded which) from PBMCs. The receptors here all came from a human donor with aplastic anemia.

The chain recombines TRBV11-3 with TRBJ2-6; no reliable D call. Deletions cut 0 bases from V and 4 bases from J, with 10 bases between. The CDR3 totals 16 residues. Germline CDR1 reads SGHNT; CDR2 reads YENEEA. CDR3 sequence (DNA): TGTGCCAGCAGCTTAGATCTTGCAGACGGGGCCAACGTCCTGACTTTC. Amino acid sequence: CASSLDLADGANVLTF.

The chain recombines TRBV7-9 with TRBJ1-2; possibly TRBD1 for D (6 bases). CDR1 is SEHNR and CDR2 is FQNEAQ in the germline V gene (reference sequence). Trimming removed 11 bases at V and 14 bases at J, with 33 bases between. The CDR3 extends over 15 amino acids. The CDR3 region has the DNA TGTGCCGGACAGTGGACAAGGGAGACCGACTACTTCTGGACCTTC. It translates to CAGQWTRETDYFWTF.